This entry is about one T cell receptor beta chain. The V gene's germline CDR1 is MNHEY and CDR2 SVGEGT. The CDR3 is 11 residues long. Trimming cost V 8 bases and J 3 bases, with 8 bases left between them. This sample is drawn from a study of CD8 T cells in Susac syndrome. FACS enriched CD8+ TEMRA cells, while bulk CD8+ and CD4+ were negatively isolated. With random hexamers, about 0.45 to 1 ug RNA was reverse transcribed. Multiplex PCR with immunoSEQ amplified the TCR beta CDR3 across 54 Vbeta and 13 Jbeta. TCRdb processed the immunoSEQ multiplex PCR reads anew with MiXCR; each CDR3 protein has one entry. The sample lists around 300,000 distinct CDR3 sequences, almost 85% occurring once.

This chain connects TRBV6-2 or TRBV6-3 to TRBJ2-7, with D uncertain. The source of this sequence is a human donor with multiple sclerosis. The source material was CD8+ T cells from PBMCs. The CDR3 DNA follows: TGTGCCAGCGCGAACGGCTACGAGCAGTACTTC. Protein product: CASANGYEQYF.